Below are 9 T cell receptor beta chains sequenced from a single sample in a study of prognosis after radiotherapy for stage I lung cancer (dated by TCRdb to the early 2020s). Sequencing relied on an Illumina HiSeq 3000. The TCR beta CDR3 region was amplified from genomic DNA by two rounds of multiplex PCR. In the first round of PCR, primers specific to each TRBV and TRBJ gene were used, and the primer sequences are filed in Chinese patent CN105087789A. TCRdb applied fastp at Q25 and MiXCR to the public reads, then kept only in-frame beta chains. Records with the same CDR3 protein are collapsed into one entry carrying the most frequent genes and DNA. Across this sample there are 25,000 to 35,000 distinct CDR3 sequences, with 32% seen only once. Roughly a third of the sample belongs to the ten largest clones. The sample in question was PBMCs, obtained before or after stereotactic body radiation therapy (not recorded which). The receptor set was obtained from a donor over 45 with non-small cell lung cancer.

V usage is TRBV14 and J usage is TRBJ2-1, with D uncertain. The CDR3 is 13 residues long. CDR1 is SGHDN and CDR2 is FVKESK in the germline V gene. Trimming took off 4 bases at V and 9 bases at J, with 13 bases between the two ends. This chain's CDR3 is CASSLGSYGEQFF. DNA for the CDR3: TGTGCCAGCAGCCTAGGAAGTTACGGTGAGCAGTTCTTC.

This clonotype was seen only once. The chain links TRBV19 to TRBJ2-3; the match to TRBD2 covers 9 bases. Germline CDR1 is LNHDA and CDR2 is SQIVND (reference sequence). The CDR3 length is 16 residues. The V and J ends lost 5 bases and 5 bases, in that order; junction bases with no gene match: 11. CDR3 nucleotide sequence: TGTGCCAGTAGTGTAGGGACTAGCTTATGGATAGATACGCAGTATTTT. The encoded protein is CASSVGTSLWIDTQYF. The whole variable domain, filled in from reference TRBV19 and TRBJ2-3, reads DGGITQSPKYLFRKEGQNVTLSCEQNLNHDAMYWYRQDPGQGLRLIYYSQIVNDFQKGDIAEGYSVSREKKESFPLTVTSAQKNPTAFYLCASSVGTSLWIDTQYFGPGTRLTVL.

At least ten counts were recorded for this clonotype. The J gene is TRBJ1-4, the V gene TRBV6-2 or TRBV6-3; D possibly corresponds to TRBD1 (5 bases). Trimming cost V 2 bases and J 0 bases, with 13 bases left between them. Germline V gene sequence: CDR1 MNHEY, CDR2 SVGEGT. This CDR3 is 17 amino acids long. DNA for the CDR3: TGTGCCAGCAGTTACGGGGGGAGGCTTGCAACTAATGAAAAACTGTTTTTT. Protein: CASSYGGRLATNEKLFF.

About this clonotype itself: A clone one base away is much larger, so this may be a read error. V gene TRBV6-1 combines with J gene TRBJ2-5, with D possibly TRBD1 on 6 matching bases. Germline lookup yields CDR1 MNHNS and CDR2 SASEGT. CDR3 size: 14 residues. CDR3 sequence (DNA): TGTGCCAGCGGGGGCGTACCCACACAAGAGACCAAGTACTTC. It yields the protein CASGGVPTQETKYF.

Ten or more counts support this clonotype. V and J are TRBV27 and TRBJ1-6; D not resolved. The CDR3 sequence is 12 residues long. V gave up 5 bases and J gave up 6 bases, with 5 bases separating them. Germline V gene lookup returns CDR1 MNHEY and CDR2 SMNVEV (reference sequence). In nucleotides, the CDR3 is TGTGCCAGCAGTCAAATTAATTCACCCCTCCACTTT. Its translation: CASSQINSPLHF.

At least ten counts were recorded for this clonotype. The chain employs TRBV12-3 or TRBV12-4 and TRBJ2-7, with D unresolved. V was pared by 6 bases and J by 2 bases, with 14 bases between. The CDR3 consists of 14 residues. In DNA form, the CDR3 reads TGTGCCAGCAGACCCCACGGGCTGGCCTACGAGCAGTACTTC. Translated, it gives CASRPHGLAYEQYF.

About this clonotype itself: At one end the junction does not follow the germline gene, possibly because of a read error. The genes are TRBV9 and TRBJ2-5, with 7 nucleotides matching TRBD2. Germline-derived CDR1 and CDR2 are SGDLS and YYNGEE. This CDR3 has 15 residues. CDR3 bases: TGTGCCAGAAGCGTAGTGGGAGGGCTACAAGAGACCCAGTACTTC. The encoded protein is CARSVVGGLQETQYF.

This clonotype was detected only a few times. V usage is TRBV27 and J usage is TRBJ2-7; D gene unclear. V was cut by 7 bases and J by 2 bases, with 12 bases left in between. Germline V lookup: CDR1 MNHEY, CDR2 SMNVEV (reference sequence). This CDR3 region has 13 residues. CDR3 in DNA: TGTGCCAGCACCGCGCACTTCCCCTACGAGCAGTACTTC. It yields the protein CASTAHFPYEQYF.

The chain recombines TRBV9 with TRBJ2-1, with TRBD2 matching over 12 bases. With 3 bases clipped from V and 9 bases from J, the junction kept 4 bases outside the gene matches. This CDR3 region has 14 residues. Germline V gene lookup returns CDR1 SGDLS and CDR2 YYNGEE. The DNA of the CDR3 is TGTGCCAGCAGCGCGACTAGCGGGAGCCGTGAGCAGTTCTTC. Translating gives CASSATSGSREQFF. Combining the CDR3 with reference TRBV9 and TRBJ2-1 gives the whole variable domain DSGVTQTPKHLITATGQRVTLRCSPRSGDLSVYWYQQSLDQGLQFLIQYYNGEERAKGNILERFSAQQFPDLHSELNLSSLELGDSALYFCASSATSGSREQFFGPGTRLTVL.